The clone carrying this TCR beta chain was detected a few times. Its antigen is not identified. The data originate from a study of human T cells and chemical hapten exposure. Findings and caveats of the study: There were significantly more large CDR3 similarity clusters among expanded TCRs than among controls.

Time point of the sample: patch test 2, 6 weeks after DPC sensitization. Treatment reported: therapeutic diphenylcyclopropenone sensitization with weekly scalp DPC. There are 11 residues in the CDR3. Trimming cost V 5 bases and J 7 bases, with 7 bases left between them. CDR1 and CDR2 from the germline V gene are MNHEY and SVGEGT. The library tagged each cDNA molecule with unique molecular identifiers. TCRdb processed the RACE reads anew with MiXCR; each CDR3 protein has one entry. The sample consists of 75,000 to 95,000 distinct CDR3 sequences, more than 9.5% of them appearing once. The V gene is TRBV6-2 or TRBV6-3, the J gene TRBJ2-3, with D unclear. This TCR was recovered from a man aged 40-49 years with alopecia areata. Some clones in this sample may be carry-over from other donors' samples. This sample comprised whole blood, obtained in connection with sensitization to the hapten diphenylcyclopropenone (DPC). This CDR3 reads CASSPLNTQYF. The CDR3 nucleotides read TGTGCCAGCAGTCCCCTGAATACGCAGTATTTT.